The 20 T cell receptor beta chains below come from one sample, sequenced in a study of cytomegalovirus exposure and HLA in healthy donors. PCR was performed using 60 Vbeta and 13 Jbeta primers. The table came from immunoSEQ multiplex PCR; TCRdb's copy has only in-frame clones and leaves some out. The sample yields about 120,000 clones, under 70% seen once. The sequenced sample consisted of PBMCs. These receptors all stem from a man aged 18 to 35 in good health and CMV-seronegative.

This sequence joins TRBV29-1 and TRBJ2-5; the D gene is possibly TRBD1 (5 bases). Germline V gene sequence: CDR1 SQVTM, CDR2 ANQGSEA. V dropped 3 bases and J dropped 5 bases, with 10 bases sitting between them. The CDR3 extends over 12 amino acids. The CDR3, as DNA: TGCAGCGTTGACGCAGGGCGGGAGACCCAGTACTTC. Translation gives CSVDAGRETQYF. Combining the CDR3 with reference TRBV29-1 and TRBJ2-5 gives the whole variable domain SAVISQKPSRDICQRGTSLTIQCQVDSQVTMMFWYRQQPGQSLTLIATANQGSEATYESGFVIDKFPISRPNLTFSTLTVSNMSPEDSSIYLCSVDAGRETQYFGPGTRLLVL.

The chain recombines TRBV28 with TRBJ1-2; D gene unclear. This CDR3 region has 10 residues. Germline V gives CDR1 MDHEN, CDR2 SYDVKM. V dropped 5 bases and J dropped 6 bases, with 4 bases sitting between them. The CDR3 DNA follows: TGTGCCAGCAGTCAAAATGGCTACACCTTC. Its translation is CASSQNGYTF.

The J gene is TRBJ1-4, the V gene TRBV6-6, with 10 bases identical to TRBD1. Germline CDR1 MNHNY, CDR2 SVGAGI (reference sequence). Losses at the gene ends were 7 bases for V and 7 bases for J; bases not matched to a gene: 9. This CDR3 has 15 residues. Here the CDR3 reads CASTVRGTGAEKLFF. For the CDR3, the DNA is TGTGCCAGCACAGTTAGGGGGACAGGGGCTGAAAAACTGTTTTTT.

In DNA form, the CDR3 reads TGTGCCAGCAGCATCATCACCTCCTACGAGCAGTACTTC. It codes for CASSIITSYEQYF. The chain joins TRBV7-2 to TRBJ2-5; D is unresolved. The end of the DNA is better explained by TRBJ2-7, so the J call may be wrong. This CDR3 is built from 13 residues. Germline V CDR1 and CDR2: SGHTA, FQGNSA.

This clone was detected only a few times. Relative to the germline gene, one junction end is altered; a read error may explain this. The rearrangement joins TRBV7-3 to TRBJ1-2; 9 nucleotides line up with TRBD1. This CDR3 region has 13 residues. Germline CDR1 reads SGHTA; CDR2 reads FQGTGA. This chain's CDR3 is CASSLQARTGVFF. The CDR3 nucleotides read TGTGCCAGCAGCTTACAAGCAAGGACAGGGGTCTTCTTC.

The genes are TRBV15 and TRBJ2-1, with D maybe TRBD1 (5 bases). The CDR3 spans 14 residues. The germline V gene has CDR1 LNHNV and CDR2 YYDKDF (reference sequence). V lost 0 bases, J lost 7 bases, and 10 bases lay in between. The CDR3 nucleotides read TGTGCCACCAGCAGAGAATCGACAGCTAATGAGCAGTTCTTC. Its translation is CATSRESTANEQFF.

Here the CDR3 DNA reads TGTGCCAGCAGCGTAGGTACGACAGTTGTTGACGAGCAGTACTTC. Amino acid sequence: CASSVGTTVVDEQYF. J is TRBJ2-7 and V is TRBV9, with D possibly TRBD1 on 5 matching bases. Germline values: CDR1 SGDLS, CDR2 YYNGEE. V was trimmed by 0 bases and J by 5 bases, leaving 15 bases between them. This CDR3 region has 15 residues.

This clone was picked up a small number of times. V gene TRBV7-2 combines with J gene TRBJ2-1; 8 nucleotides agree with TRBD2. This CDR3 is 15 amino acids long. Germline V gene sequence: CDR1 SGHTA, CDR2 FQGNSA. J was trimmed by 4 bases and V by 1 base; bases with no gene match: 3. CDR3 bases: TGTGCCAGCAGCTTAGGCGGGAGGATGTACAATGAGCAGTTCTTC. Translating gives CASSLGGRMYNEQFF.

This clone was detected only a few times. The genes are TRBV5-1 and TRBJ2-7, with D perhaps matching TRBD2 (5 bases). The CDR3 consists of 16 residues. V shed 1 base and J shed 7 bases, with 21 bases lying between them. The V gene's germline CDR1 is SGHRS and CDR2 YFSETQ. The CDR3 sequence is CASSLLSLVGVAEQYF. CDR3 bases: TGCGCCAGCAGCTTGTTGTCACTGGTCGGGGTGGCGGAGCAGTACTTC. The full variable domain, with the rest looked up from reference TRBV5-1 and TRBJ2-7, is KAGVTQTPRYLIKTRGQQVTLSCSPISGHRSVSWYQQTPGQGLQFLFEYFSETQRNKGNFPGRFSGRQFSNSRSEMNVSTLELGDSALYLCASSLLSLVGVAEQYFGPGTRLTVT.

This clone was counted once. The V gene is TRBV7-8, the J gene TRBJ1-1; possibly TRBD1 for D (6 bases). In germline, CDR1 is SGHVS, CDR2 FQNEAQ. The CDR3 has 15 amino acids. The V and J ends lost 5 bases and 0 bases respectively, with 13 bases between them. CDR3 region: CASSPQRGMNTEAFF. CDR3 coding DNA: TGTGCCAGCAGCCCCCAGAGGGGGATGAACACTGAAGCTTTCTTT.

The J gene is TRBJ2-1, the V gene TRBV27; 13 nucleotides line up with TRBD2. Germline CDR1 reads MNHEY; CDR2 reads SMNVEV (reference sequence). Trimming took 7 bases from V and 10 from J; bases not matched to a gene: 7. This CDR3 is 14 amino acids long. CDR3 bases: TGTGCCAGCAAAGGACTAGCGGGGGTTCGGGAGCAGTTCTTC. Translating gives CASKGLAGVREQFF.

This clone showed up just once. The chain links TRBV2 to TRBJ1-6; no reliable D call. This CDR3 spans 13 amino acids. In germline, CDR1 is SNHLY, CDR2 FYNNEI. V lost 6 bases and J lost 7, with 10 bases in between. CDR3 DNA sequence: TGTGCCAGCAGACAGTTCCTAAATTCACCCCTCCACTTT. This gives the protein CASRQFLNSPLHF.

The CDR3 loop is CAISDPPSDEQFF. The CDR3 bases are TGTGCCATCAGTGACCCGCCTAGCGATGAGCAGTTCTTC. The genes are TRBV10-3 and TRBJ2-1, with D tentatively TRBD2 (6 bases). The CDR3 runs 13 residues. Germline loops: CDR1 ENHRY, CDR2 SYGVKD. V dropped 3 bases and J dropped 8 bases, with 11 bases sitting between them.

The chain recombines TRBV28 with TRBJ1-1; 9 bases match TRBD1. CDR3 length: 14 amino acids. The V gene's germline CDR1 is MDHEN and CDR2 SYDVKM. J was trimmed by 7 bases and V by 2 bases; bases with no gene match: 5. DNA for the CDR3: TGTGCCAGCAGTTTACCTGGACAGGGGTGTGAAGCTTTCTTT. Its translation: CASSLPGQGCEAFF.

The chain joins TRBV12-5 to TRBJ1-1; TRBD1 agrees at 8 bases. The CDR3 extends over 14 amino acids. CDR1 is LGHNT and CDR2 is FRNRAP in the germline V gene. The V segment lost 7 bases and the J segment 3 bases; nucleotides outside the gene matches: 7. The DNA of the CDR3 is TGTGCTAGTGCCCTGGACAGGGTGGACACTGAAGCTTTCTTT. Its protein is CASALDRVDTEAFF.

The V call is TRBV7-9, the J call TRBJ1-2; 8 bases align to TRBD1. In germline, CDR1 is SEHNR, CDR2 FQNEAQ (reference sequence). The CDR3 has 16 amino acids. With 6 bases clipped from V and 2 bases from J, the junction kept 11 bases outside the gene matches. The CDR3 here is CASSPIRDRSNYGYTF. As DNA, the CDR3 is TGTGCCAGCAGTCCTATTCGGGACAGGAGCAACTATGGCTACACCTTC. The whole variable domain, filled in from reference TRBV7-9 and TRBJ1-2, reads DTGVSQNPRHKITKRGQNVTFRCDPISEHNRLYWYRQTLGQGPEFLTYFQNEAQLEKSRLLSDRFSAERPKGSFSTLEIQRTEQGDSAMYLCASSPIRDRSNYGYTFGSGTRLTVV.

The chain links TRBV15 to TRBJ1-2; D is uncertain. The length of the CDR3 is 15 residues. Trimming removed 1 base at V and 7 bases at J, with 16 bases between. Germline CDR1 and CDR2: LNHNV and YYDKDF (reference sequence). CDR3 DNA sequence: TGTGCCACCAGCAGAGGCCGCGGTCGGTTGCTTGGCTACACCTTC. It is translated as CATSRGRGRLLGYTF.

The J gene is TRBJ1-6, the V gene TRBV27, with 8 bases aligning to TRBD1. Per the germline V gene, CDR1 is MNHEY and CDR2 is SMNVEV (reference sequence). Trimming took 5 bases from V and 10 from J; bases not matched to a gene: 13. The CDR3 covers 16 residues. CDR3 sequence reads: CASSLTSDRAYSPLHF. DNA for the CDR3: TGTGCCAGCAGTCTCACCTCGGACAGGGCTTACTCACCCCTCCACTTT.

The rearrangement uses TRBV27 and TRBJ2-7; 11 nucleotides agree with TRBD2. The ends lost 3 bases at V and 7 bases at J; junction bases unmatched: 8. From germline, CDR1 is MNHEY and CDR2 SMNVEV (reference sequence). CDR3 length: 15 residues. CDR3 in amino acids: CASSFQLAGVGEQYF. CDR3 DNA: TGTGCCAGCAGTTTTCAACTAGCGGGGGTGGGGGAGCAGTACTTC.

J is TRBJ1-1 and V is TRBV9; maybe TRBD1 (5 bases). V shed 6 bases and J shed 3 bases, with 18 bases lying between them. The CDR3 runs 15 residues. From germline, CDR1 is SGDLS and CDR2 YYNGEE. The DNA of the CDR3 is TGTGCCAGCACCCTTCACGTTGGGGGGGACACTGAAGCTTTCTTT. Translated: CASTLHVGGDTEAFF.